This TCR beta chain is drawn from a study of vaccination and CD4 T cells after COVID-19. Overall study context: Specimens were obtained from three convalescent patients at day 14 and at days 161 to 241 post-vaccination. Overlapping peptides covering the spike proteins of SARS-CoV-2, HCoV-NL63, HCoV-OC43 and HCoV-229E were added to stimulate cells. The study, taken as a whole, reports: Median reactive clonotypes, those recognizing SARS-CoV-2, rose from approximately 23 to 38, not significantly.

Indicated time point: late sampling 161 to 241 days after vaccination in a few convalescent patients. This sample's treatment: roughly nine-day PBMC culture with coronavirus spike peptide pools or control peptides (ViraFEST assay). Trimming cost V 5 bases and J 0 bases; bases outside gene matches: 2. The CDR3 sequence is 16 residues long. Germline CDR1 KGHDR, CDR2 SFDVKD. Comment on this clonotype: Its antigen is not identified.

Cultured CD4+ T-cell DNA underwent Oncomine TCR Beta short-read sequencing. Cultured CD4+ T cells were the source of extracted genomic DNA. TCRdb re-analysed the PCR reads in MiXCR, keeping a single row per CDR3 protein. The table records around 18,000 distinct CDR3 sequences, over 50% of them present only once. The material sequenced was CD4+ T cells from blood, cultured in vitro, taken about 7 months after SARS-CoV-2 vaccination. The chain uses TRBV24-1 and TRBJ2-1; 11 nucleotides match TRBD2. This clonotype was sampled from a human donor who had recovered from COVID-19. CDR3 loop: CATSGGTSGSYNEQFF. The CDR3 region has the DNA TGTGCCACCAGTGGTGGGACTAGCGGCTCCTACAATGAGCAGTTCTTC.